The rows below give T cell receptor beta chains drawn from one sample of a study of Graves' ophthalmopathy and Graves' hyperthyroidism. TCRdb used MiXCR to reprocess the multiplex PCR reads, holding one entry per CDR3 protein. The sample carries some 150,000 distinct CDR3 sequences, roughly two fifths recorded once. Input material: peripheral blood. The receptors here all came from a man aged 30 to 45 with Graves' ophthalmopathy. The CDR3 runs from the conserved cysteine through the conserved F or W. A D gene is named only where the DNA matches it firmly. Clone size is stated in some rows and not others, as once, few, many or a class when expanded.

NA	TRBD1	TRBJ2-2	TRBV5-1	CASSPTPGQGTGELFF	TGCGCCAGCAGCCCGACTCCGGGACAGGGAACCGGGGAGCTGTTTTTT
NA	NA	TRBJ1-2	TRBV20-1	CSASYLQGGDGYTF	TGCAGTGCTAGTTATCTTCAGGGAGGGGATGGCTACACCTTC
many	NA	TRBJ1-5	TRBV12-3/TRBV12-4	CASRRKRDSNQPQHF	TGTGCCAGCAGGAGAAAGAGGGACAGCAATCAGCCCCAGCATTTT
few	NA	TRBJ2-7	TRBV6-2/TRBV6-3	CASSPLGTWGYEQYF	TGTGCCAGCAGTCCCTTGGGGACCTGGGGCTACGAGCAGTACTTC
many	NA	TRBJ2-7	TRBV7-8	CASSLAGPSYEQYF	TGTGCCAGCAGCTTAGCGGGACCCTCCTACGAGCAGTACTTC
many	NA	TRBJ1-5	TRBV11-1	CASSKHSNQPQHF	TGTGCCAGCAGCAAACATTCAAATCAGCCCCAGCATTTT
many	NA	TRBJ2-2	TRBV30	CAWSVGDIFTGELFF	TGTGCCTGGAGTGTAGGGGACATCTTCACCGGGGAGCTGTTTTTT
many	TRBD1	TRBJ1-1	TRBV27	CASSPPDRGNGRPEAFF	TGTGCCAGCAGTCCCCCGGACAGGGGAAACGGGAGGCCTGAAGCTTTCTTT
few	TRBD1	TRBJ1-6	TRBV27	CASRVDRAFMAPLHF	TGTGCCAGCAGGGTGGACAGGGCGTTTATGGCACCCCTCCACTTT
NA	TRBD1	TRBJ2-5	TRBV6-1	CASSDGQGLGETQYF	TGTGCCAGCAGTGACGGACAGGGCCTGGGAGAGACCCAGTACTTC
many	NA	TRBJ2-7	TRBV28	CASSFLARYEQYF	TGTGCCAGCAGTTTTCTCGCGCGCTACGAGCAGTACTTC
NA	NA	TRBJ2-5	TRBV12-3/TRBV12-4	CASSLDGEVETQYF	TGTGCCAGCAGTTTGGACGGTGAAGTTGAGACCCAGTACTTC
many	TRBD1	TRBJ2-7	TRBV20-1	CSAREGTGSYEQYF	TGCAGTGCTAGAGAGGGGACAGGCTCCTACGAGCAGTACTTC
NA	TRBD1	TRBJ1-5	TRBV28	CASSGTGQGVDQPQHF	TGTGCCAGCAGTGGCACGGGACAGGGTGTGGATCAGCCCCAGCATTTT
NA	NA	TRBJ1-1	TRBV12-3/TRBV12-4	CASRDPGGPTEAFF	TGTGCCAGCAGGGACCCGGGGGGACCAACTGAAGCTTTCTTT
many	TRBD2	TRBJ2-5	TRBV12-3/TRBV12-4	CASSFLAGGQETQYF	TGTGCCAGCAGTTTCCTAGCGGGAGGGCAAGAGACCCAGTACTTC
NA	NA	TRBJ2-5	TRBV4-1	CASSQEGARGETQYF	TGCGCCAGCAGCCAAGAAGGGGCGCGAGGGGAGACCCAGTACTTC
few	NA	TRBJ2-7	TRBV5-1	CASSPDGAYEQYF	TGCGCCAGCAGCCCGGACGGGGCCTACGAGCAGTACTTC
many	NA	TRBJ1-5	TRBV6-2/TRBV6-3	CASSYWGGLQPQHF	TGTGCCAGCAGTTACTGGGGTGGGCTCCAGCCCCAGCATTTT
NA	TRBD2	TRBJ2-7	TRBV6-2/TRBV6-3	CASSGNLAGVRHEQYF	TGTGCCAGCAGTGGGAACTTAGCGGGTGTTCGCCACGAGCAGTACTTC
many	NA	TRBJ1-5	TRBV28	CASSWGVGGYSNQPQHF	TGTGCCAGCAGTTGGGGGGTAGGGGGATATAGCAATCAGCCCCAGCATTTT
many	NA	TRBJ2-5	TRBV7-2	CASSLEGSKGETQYF	TGTGCCAGCAGCTTAGAAGGGAGTAAGGGGGAGACCCAGTACTTC
NA	NA	TRBJ1-1	TRBV11-1	CASSLPAANTEAFF	TGTGCCAGCAGCTTACCGGCGGCCAACACTGAAGCTTTCTTT
many	NA	TRBJ1-1	TRBV27	CASSPPGLRNTEAFF	TGTGCCAGCAGTCCCCCGGGACTCCGGAACACTGAAGCTTTCTTT
NA	NA	TRBJ1-2	TRBV27	CASSPTPGREYGYTF	TGTGCCAGCAGTCCGACCCCGGGACGGGAATATGGCTACACCTTC
NA	TRBD1	TRBJ1-6	TRBV28	CASSARTGIGNSPLHF	TGTGCCAGCAGCGCCAGGACAGGGATCGGTAATTCACCCCTCCACTTT
NA	NA	TRBJ1-2	TRBV7-2	CASSLQGYGGYTF	TGTGCCAGCAGCTTACAGGGGTATGGAGGCTACACCTTC